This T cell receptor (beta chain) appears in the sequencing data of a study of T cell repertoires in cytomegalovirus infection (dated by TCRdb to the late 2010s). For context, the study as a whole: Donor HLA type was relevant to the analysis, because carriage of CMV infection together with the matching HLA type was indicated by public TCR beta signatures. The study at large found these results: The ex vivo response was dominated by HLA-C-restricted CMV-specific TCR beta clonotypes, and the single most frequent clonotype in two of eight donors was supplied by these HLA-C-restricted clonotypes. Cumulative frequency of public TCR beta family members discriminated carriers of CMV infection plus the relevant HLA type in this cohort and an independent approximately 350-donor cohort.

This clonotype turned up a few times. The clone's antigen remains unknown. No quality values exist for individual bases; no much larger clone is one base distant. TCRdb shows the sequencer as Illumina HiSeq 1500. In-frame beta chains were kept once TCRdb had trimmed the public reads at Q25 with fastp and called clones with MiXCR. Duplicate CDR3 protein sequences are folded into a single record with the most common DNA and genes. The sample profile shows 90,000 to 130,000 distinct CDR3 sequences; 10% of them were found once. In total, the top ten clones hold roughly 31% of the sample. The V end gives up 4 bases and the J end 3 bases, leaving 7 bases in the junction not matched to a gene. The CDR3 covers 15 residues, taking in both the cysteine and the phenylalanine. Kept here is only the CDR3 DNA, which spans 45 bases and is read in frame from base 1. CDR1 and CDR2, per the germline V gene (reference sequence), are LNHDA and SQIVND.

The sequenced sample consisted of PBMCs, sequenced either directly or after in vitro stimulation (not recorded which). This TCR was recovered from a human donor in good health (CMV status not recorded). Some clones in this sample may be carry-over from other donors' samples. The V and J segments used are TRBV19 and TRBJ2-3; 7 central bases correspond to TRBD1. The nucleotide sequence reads TGTGCCAGTAGTACAAACAGGGGATTAACAGATACGCAGTATTTT. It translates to CASSTNRGLTDTQYF.